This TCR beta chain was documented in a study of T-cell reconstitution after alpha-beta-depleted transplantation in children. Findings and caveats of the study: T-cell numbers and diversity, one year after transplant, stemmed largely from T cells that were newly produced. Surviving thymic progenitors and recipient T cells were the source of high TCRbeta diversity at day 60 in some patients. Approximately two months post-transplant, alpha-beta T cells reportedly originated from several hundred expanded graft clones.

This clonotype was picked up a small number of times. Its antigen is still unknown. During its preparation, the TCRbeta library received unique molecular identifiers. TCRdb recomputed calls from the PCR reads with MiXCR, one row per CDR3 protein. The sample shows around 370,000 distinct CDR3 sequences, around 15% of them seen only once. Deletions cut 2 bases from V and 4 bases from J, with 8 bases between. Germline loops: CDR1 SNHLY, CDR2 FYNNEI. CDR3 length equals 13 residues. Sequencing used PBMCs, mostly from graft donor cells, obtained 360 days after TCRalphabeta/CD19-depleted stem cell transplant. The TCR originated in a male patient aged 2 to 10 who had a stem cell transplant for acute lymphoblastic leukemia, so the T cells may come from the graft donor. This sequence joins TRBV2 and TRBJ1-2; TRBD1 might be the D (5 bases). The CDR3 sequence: CASSEQGTYGYTF. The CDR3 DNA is TGTGCCAGCAGTGAACAGGGAACCTATGGCTACACCTTC.